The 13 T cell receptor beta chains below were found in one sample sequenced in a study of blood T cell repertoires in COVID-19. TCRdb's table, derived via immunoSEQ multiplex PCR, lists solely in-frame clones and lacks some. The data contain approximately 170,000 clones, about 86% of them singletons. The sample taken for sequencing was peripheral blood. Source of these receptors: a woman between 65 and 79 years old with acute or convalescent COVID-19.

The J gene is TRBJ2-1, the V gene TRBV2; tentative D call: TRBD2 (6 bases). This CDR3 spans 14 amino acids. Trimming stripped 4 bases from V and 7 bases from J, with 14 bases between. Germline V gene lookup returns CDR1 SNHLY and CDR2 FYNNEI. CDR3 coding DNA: TGTGCCAGCAGTGCAGGGTCCGGGGGTAATGAGCAGTTCTTC. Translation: CASSAGSGGNEQFF. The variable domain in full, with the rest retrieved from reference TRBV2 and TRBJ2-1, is EPEVTQTPSHQVTQMGQEVILRCVPISNHLYFYWYRQILGQKVEFLVSFYNNEISEKSEIFDDQFSVERPDGSNFTLKIRSTKLEDSAMYFCASSAGSGGNEQFFGPGTRLTVL.

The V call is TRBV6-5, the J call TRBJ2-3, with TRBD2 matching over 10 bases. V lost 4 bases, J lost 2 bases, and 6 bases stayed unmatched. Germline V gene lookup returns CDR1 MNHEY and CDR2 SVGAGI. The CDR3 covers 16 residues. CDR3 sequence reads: CASSSERGGVTDTQYF. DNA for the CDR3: TGTGCCAGCAGTTCAGAGCGGGGGGGTGTCACAGATACGCAGTATTTT.

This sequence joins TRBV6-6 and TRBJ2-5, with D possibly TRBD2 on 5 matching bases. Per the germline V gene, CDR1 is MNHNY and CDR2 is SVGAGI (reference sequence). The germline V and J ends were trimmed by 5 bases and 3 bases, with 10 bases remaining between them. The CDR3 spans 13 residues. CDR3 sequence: CASSLSGKETQYF. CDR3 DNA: TGTGCCAGCAGTCTGTCCGGGAAAGAGACCCAGTACTTC.

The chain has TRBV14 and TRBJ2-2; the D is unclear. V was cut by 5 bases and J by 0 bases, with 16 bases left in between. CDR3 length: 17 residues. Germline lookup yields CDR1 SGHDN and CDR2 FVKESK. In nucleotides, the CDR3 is TGTGCCAGCAGCTCAATTGCTCGGGTAACGAACACCGGGGAGCTGTTTTTT. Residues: CASSSIARVTNTGELFF.

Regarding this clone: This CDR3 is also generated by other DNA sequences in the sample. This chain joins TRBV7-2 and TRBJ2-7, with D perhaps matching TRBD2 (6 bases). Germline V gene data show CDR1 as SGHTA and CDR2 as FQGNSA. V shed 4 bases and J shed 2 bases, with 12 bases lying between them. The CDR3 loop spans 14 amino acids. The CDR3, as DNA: TGTGCCAGCAGCTCGACTAGTGGGCCCTACGAGCAGTACTTC. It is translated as CASSSTSGPYEQYF.

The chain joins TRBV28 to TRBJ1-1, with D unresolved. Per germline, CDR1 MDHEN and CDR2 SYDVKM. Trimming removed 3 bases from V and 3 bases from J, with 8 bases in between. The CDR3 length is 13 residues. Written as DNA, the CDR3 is TGTGCCAGCAGTTTCAGACGGGACACTGAAGCTTTCTTT. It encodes CASSFRRDTEAFF.

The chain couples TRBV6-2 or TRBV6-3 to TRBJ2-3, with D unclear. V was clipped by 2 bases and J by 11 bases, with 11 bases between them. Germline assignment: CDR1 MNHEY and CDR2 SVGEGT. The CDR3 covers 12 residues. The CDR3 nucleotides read TGTGCCAGCAGTTACAGTTCCTTTAGGCAGTATTTT. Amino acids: CASSYSSFRQYF.

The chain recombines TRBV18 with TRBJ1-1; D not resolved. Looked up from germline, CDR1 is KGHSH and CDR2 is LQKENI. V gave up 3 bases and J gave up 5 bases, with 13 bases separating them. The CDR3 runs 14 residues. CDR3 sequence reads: CASSPVRGRTEAFF. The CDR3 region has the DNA TGTGCCAGCTCACCGGTACGAGGGAGGACTGAAGCTTTCTTT.

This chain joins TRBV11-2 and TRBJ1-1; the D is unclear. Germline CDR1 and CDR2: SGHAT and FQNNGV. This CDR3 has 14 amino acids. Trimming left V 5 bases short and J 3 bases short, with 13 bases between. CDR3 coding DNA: TGTGCCAGCAGCATCTACCCGAGGGACACTGAAGCTTTCTTT. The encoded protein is CASSIYPRDTEAFF. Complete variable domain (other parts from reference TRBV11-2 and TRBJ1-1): EAGVAQSPRYKIIEKRQSVAFWCNPISGHATLYWYQQILGQGPKLLIQFQNNGVVDDSQLPKDRFSAERLKGVDSTLKIQPAKLEDSAVYLCASSIYPRDTEAFFGQGTRLTVV.

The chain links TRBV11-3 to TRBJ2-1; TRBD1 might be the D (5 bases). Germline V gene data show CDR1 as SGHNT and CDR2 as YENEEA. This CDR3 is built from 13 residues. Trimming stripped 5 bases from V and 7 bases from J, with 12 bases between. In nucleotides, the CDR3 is TGTGCCAGCAGCCCACCCGACAGTAATGAGCAGTTCTTC. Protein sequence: CASSPPDSNEQFF. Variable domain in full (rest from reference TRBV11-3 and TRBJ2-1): EAGVVQSPRYKIIEKKQPVAFWCNPISGHNTLYWYLQNLGQGPELLIRYENEEAVDDSQLPKDRFSAERLKGVDSTLKIQPAELGDSAVYLCASSPPDSNEQFFGPGTRLTVL.

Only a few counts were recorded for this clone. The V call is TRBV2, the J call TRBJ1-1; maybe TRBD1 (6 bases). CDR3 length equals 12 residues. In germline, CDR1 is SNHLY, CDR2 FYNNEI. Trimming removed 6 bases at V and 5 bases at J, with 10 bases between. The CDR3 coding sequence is TGTGCCAGCAGACAGGGTTATACTGAAGCTTTCTTT. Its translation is CASRQGYTEAFF.

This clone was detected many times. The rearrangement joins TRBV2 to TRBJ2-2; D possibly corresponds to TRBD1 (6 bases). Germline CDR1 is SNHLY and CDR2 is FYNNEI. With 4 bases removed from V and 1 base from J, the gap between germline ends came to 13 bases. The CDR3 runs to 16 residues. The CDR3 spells CASSAQGIKNTGELFF. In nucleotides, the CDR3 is TGTGCCAGCAGTGCTCAGGGGATCAAGAACACCGGGGAGCTGTTTTTT.

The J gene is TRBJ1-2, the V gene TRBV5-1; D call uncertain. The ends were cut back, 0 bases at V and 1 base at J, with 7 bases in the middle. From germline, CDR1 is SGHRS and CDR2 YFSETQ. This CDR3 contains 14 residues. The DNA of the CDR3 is TGCGCCAGCAGCTTGGCACAGAGTAACTATGGCTACACCTTC. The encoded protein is CASSLAQSNYGYTF.